This T cell receptor beta chain was recovered during a study of identical twins. This CDR3 has 22 amino acids. The V gene lost 1 base and the J gene lost 0 bases, with 27 bases spanning the gap. CDR1 LGHDT and CDR2 YNNKEL come from the germline V gene (reference sequence). TCRdb redid the calling of the 5' RACE reads with MiXCR, one entry per CDR3 protein. The sample contains hundreds of thousands of distinct CDR3 sequences, 5.5% to 7% of which appear only once. The same sample was also used in a study of yellow fever vaccine responses in identical twins.

The material sequenced was memory (CD45RO+) T cells sorted from blood. This chain links TRBV3-1 with TRBJ2-2, with a possible D match to TRBD2 (6 bases). The origin of this receptor is a woman between 18 and 30 years old in good health. Here the CDR3 DNA reads TGTGCCAGCAGCCAAGTTAGGCGGGGCAAAAAGGGCCCACCCTCGAACACCGGGGAGCTGTTTTTT. Residues: CASSQVRRGKKGPPSNTGELFF.